This T cell receptor (beta chain) was obtained from a study of human T cells and chemical hapten exposure. Overall study context: Sensitization used 2% DPC on roughly 2 cm by roughly 2 cm upper inner arm skin.

Time point described: patch test 3, about 24 weeks after DPC sensitization. Treatment specified: therapeutic diphenylcyclopropenone sensitization with weekly scalp DPC. Total RNA was isolated from whole blood that had not been fractionated. TCRdb re-called the RACE reads with MiXCR, one entry per CDR3 protein. Of approximately 97,000 distinct CDR3 sequences in the sample, roughly a quarter were seen once. The clonotype was recovered from a man aged 35 to 55 with alopecia areata. Some clones in this sample may be carry-over from other donors' samples. Sequencing used whole blood, obtained in connection with sensitization to the hapten diphenylcyclopropenone (DPC).

The CDR3 loop is CASTDRKGGYEQYF. The CDR3 DNA reads TGTGCCAGCACCGACAGGAAGGGGGGTTACGAGCAGTACTTC. The rearrangement links TRBV28 to TRBJ2-7; D assignment may be TRBD1 or TRBD2 (6 bases each). Trimming removed 7 bases at V and 4 bases at J, with 17 bases between. This CDR3 contains 14 residues. Germline lookup yields CDR1 MDHEN and CDR2 SYDVKM.